This T cell receptor beta chain is from a study of CXCR3-negative and CXCR3-positive naive CD8 T cells. TRB cDNA libraries were made by UMI-labeled 5' RACE. Each CDR3 protein gets one entry in TCRdb, which reprocessed the 5' RACE reads and gives no DNA. The clone table shows under 10,000 distinct CDR3 sequences, with the ten largest holding around 1.1%. Sorting yielded triplicates of approximately 300,000 cells for each CD8+ T cell subset. The authors gated naive CD8+ T cells as CD45RO-CCR7+CD27+CD95-. The CDR3 runs to 14 residues. CDR1 and CDR2 (germline): SGHRS, YFSETQ. This clonotype shows up as medium-sized by frequency.

The J gene is TRBJ2-7, the V gene TRBV5-1; TCRdb lists TRBD2, though no DNA is available to test this call. The TCR originated in a human donor in good health. Some clones in this sample may be carry-over from other donors' samples. Source material: naive CXCR3- CD8+ T cells from blood. Subset: CD45RO-CCR7+CD27+CD95- naive CD8+ T cells lacking CXCR3 (TNR3-). The CDR3 loop is CASSRGFEGVEQYF.